This T cell receptor (beta chain) was captured by sequencing in a study of vaccination and CD4 T cells after COVID-19. Treatment described: approximately nine-day PBMC culture with coronavirus spike peptide pools or control peptides (ViraFEST assay). ViraFEST used peptide pools to expand antigen-specific T cells, then sequenced TCRs. CDR1 MNHNS and CDR2 SASEGT come from the germline V gene. Trimming took 4 bases from V and 3 from J, leaving 22 bases between them. This CDR3 has 17 residues. Cultured CD4+ T-cell DNA underwent Oncomine TCR Beta short-read sequencing. TCRdb reprocessed the PCR reads via MiXCR and lists one record per CDR3 protein. Of some 25,000 distinct CDR3 sequences in the sample, less than 50% were seen once. On this clonotype: Antigen: not known.

The receptor's source is a human donor who had recovered from COVID-19. The V gene is TRBV6-1, the J gene TRBJ2-7; maybe TRBD2 (6 bases). Source material: CD4+ T cells from blood, cultured in vitro. The DNA for the CDR3 is TGTGCCAGCAGTGCCCTATCACGGGGGACGGACCACTACGAGCAGTACTTC. Protein sequence: CASSALSRGTDHYEQYF.